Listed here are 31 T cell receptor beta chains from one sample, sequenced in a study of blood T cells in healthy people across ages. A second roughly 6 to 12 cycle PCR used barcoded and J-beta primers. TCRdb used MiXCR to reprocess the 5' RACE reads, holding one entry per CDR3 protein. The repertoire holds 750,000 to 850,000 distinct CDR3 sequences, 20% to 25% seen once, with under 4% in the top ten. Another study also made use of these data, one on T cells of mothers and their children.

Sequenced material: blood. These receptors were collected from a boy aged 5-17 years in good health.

CDR3 sequence: CASSNAESPYNEQFF. CDR3 DNA sequence: TGCGCCAGCAGCAATGCGGAGAGCCCTTACAATGAGCAGTTCTTC. The chain couples TRBV5-1 to TRBJ2-1; D is uncertain. Trimming shortened V by 4 bases and J by 4 bases, and 15 bases separated the two germline ends. CDR1 is SGHRS, CDR2 YFSETQ, per germline. The CDR3 contains 15 residues. Filled out from reference TRBV5-1 and TRBJ2-1, the complete variable domain reads KAGVTQTPRYLIKTRGQQVTLSCSPISGHRSVSWYQQTPGQGLQFLFEYFSETQRNKGNFPGRFSGRQFSNSRSEMNVSTLELGDSALYLCASSNAESPYNEQFFGPGTRLTVL.

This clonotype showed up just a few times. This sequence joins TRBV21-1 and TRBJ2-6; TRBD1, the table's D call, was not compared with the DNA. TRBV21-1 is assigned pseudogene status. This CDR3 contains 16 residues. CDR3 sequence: CASSSGITAGANVLTF. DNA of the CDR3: TGTGCCAGCAGCTCCGGGATCACTGCTGGGGCCAACGTCCTGACTTTC.

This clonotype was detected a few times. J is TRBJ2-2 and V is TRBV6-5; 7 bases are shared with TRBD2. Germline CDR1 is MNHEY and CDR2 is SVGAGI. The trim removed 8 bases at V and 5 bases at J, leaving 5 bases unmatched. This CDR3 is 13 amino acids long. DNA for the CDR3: TGTGCCAGCTGGGGGGGGGGAACCGGGGAGCTGTTTTTT. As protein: CASWGGGTGELFF.

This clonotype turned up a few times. CDR3 in amino acids: CASSTGTGSNYEQYF. The DNA of the CDR3 is TGTGCCAGTAGCACGGGGACAGGGAGTAACTACGAGCAGTACTTC. The chain recombines TRBV11-2 with TRBJ2-7; TRBD1 matches at 9 bases. Germline CDR1 SGHAT, CDR2 FQNNGV. This CDR3 has 15 residues. Losses at the gene ends were 9 bases for V and 3 bases for J; bases not matched to a gene: 12.

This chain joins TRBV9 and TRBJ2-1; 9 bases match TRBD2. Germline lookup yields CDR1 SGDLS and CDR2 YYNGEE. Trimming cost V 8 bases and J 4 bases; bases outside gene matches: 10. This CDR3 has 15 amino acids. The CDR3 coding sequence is TGTGCCAGTTCTCCTCTAGCGGGAACTTACAATGAGCAGTTCTTC. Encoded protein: CASSPLAGTYNEQFF.

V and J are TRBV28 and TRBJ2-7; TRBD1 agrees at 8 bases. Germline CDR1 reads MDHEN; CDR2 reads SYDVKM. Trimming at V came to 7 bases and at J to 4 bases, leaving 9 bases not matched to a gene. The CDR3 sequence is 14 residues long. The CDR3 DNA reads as TGTGCCAGCAATCCGGACAGGGTAGGGTACGAGCAGTACTTC. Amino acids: CASNPDRVGYEQYF.

The CDR3 here is CASSPQGLHVSYNEQFF. Here the CDR3 DNA reads TGTGCCAGCAGTCCACAGGGGCTCCATGTCTCCTACAATGAGCAGTTCTTC. V gene TRBV6-4 combines with J gene TRBJ2-1; TRBD1 matches at 7 bases. The J segment lost 0 bases and the V segment lost 5 bases, leaving 10 bases of the junction unmatched. The CDR3 extends over 17 amino acids. Germline-derived CDR1 and CDR2 are MRHNA and SNTAGT.

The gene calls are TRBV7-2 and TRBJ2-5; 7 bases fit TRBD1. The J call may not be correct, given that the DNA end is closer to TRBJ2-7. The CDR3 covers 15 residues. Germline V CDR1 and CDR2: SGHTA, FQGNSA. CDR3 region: CASSADRDRVYEQYF. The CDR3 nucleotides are TGTGCCAGCAGCGCCGACCGGGACAGAGTTTACGAGCAGTACTTC.

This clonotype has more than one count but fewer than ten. CDR3 sequence (DNA): TGTGCCAGCAGCCCCTCGCCATTAATCTCTGGAAACACCATATATTTT. Residues: CASSPSPLISGNTIYF. V gene TRBV6-5 combines with J gene TRBJ1-3; D is uncertain. Deletions cut 6 bases from V and 0 bases from J, with 15 bases between. The length of the CDR3 is 16 residues. From germline, CDR1 is MNHEY and CDR2 SVGAGI.

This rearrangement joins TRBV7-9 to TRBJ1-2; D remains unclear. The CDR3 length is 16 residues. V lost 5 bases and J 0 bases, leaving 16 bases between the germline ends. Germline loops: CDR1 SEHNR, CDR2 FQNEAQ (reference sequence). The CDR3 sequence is CASSQDGRDANYGYTF. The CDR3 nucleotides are TGTGCCAGCAGCCAGGACGGACGTGATGCTAACTATGGCTACACCTTC.

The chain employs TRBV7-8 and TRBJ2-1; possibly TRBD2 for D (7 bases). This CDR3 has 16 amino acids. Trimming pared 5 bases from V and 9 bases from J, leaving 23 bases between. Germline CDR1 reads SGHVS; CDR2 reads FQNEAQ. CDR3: CASSPRVLAEGGEQFF. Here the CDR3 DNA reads TGTGCCAGCAGCCCCCGAGTCCTAGCGGAGGGGGGTGAGCAGTTCTTC.

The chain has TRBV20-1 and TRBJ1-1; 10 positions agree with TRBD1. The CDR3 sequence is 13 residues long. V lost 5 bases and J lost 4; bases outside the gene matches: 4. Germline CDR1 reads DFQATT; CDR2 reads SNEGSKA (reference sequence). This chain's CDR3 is CSADRGQGTEAFF. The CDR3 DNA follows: TGCAGTGCTGACAGGGGGCAGGGCACTGAAGCTTTCTTT.

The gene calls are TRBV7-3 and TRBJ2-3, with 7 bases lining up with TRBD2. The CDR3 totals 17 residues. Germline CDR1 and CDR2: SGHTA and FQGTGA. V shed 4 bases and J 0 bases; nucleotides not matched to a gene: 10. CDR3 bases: TGTGCCAGCAGCTCAAAAGGGGCTAGCGGTAGCACAGATACGCAGTATTTT. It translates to CASSSKGASGSTDTQYF.

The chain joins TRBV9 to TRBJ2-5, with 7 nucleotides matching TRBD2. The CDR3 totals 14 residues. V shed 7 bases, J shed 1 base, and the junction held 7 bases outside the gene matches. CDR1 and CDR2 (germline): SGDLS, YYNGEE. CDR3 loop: CASSASGVQETQYF. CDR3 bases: TGTGCCAGCTCGGCTAGCGGAGTCCAAGAGACCCAGTACTTC.

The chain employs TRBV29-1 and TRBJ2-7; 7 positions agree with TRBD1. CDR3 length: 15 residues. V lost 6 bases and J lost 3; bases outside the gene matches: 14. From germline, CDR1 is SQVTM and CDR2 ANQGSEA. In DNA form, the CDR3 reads TGCAGCGTCCAGAGAACAGGGGACCTGGGCTACGAGCAGTACTTC. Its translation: CSVQRTGDLGYEQYF.

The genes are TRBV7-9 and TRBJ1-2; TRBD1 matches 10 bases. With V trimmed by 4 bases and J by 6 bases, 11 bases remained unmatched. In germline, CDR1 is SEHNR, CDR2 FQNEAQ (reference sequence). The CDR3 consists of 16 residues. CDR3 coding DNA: TGTGCCAGCAGCTCGGGGACAGGGGACAAAAGGGATGGCTACACCTTC. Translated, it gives CASSSGTGDKRDGYTF.

Written as DNA, the CDR3 is TGTGCCAGTAATATCGCGGCAGGAGATTCACCCCTCCACTTT. Protein product: CASNIAAGDSPLHF. The chain carries TRBV19 and TRBJ1-6, with D hard to call. Germline V lookup: CDR1 LNHDA, CDR2 SQIVND (reference sequence). The CDR3 is 14 amino acids. The V gene lost 7 bases and the J gene lost 8 bases, with 15 bases spanning the gap.

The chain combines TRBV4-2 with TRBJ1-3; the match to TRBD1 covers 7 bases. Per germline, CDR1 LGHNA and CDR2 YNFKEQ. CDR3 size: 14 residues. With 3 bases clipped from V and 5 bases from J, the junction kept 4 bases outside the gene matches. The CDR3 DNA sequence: TGTGCCAGCAGCCAGCAGGGGGACCGAAACACCATATATTTT. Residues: CASSQQGDRNTIYF.

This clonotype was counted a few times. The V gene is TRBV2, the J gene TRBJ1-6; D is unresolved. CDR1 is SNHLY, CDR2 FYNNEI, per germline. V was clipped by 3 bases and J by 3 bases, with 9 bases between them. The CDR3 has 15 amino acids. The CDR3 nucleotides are TGTGCCAGCAGTGAGGAGGCGAACTATAATTCACCCCTCCACTTT. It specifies CASSEEANYNSPLHF.

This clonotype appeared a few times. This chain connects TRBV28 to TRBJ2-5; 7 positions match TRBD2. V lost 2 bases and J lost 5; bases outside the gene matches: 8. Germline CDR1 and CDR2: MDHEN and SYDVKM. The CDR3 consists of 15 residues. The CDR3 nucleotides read TGTGCCAGCAGTTTAACAGGCGGGAGTTGGGAGACCCAGTACTTC. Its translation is CASSLTGGSWETQYF.

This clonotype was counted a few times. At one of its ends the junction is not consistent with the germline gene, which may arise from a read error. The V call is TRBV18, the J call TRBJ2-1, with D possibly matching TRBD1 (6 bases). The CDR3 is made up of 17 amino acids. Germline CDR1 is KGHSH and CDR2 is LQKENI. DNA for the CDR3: TGTGCCAGCTCACCAAGTTTGGGGGCCAGTTCCTCCAATGAGCAGTTCTTC. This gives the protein CASSPSLGASSSNEQFF.

CDR3 sequence (DNA): TGTGCCAGCAGTTACCACCCAGGGATACGAGAGACCCAGTACTTC. Its translation is CASSYHPGIRETQYF. The V gene is TRBV6-6, the J gene TRBJ2-5, with D possibly being TRBD1 (5 bases). Germline CDR1 and CDR2: MNHNY and SVGAGI (reference sequence). This CDR3 spans 15 amino acids. The V gene lost 2 bases and the J gene lost 4 bases, with 14 bases spanning the gap.

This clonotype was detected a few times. CDR3 sequence (DNA): TGTGCCAGCAGCTTAGTGGGGAATCGGTACAATGAGCAGTTCTTC. Protein sequence: CASSLVGNRYNEQFF. The chain couples TRBV7-9 to TRBJ2-1; D uncertain. Deletions cut 1 base from V and 4 bases from J, with 11 bases between. The CDR3 covers 15 residues. The germline V gene has CDR1 SEHNR and CDR2 FQNEAQ (reference sequence).

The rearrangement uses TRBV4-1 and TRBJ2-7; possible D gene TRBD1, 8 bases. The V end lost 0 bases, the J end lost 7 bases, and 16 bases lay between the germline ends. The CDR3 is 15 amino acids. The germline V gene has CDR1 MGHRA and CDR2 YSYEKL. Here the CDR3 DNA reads TGCGCCAGCAGCCAAGAAGACAGGGGAGGGAGGGAGCAGTACTTC. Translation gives CASSQEDRGGREQYF.

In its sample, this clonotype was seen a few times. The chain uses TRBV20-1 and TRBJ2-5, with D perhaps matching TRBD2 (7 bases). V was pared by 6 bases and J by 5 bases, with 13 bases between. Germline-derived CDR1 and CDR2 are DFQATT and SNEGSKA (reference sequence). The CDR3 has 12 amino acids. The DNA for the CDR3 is TGCAGTGCAGGGGGGGGCGGGGAGACCCAGTACTTC. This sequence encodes CSAGGGGETQYF.

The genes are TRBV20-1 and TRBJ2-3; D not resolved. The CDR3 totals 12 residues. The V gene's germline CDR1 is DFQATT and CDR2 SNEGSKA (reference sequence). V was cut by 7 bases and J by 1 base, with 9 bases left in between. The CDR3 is CSGIRGTDTQYF. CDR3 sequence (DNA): TGCAGTGGGATCCGGGGCACAGATACGCAGTATTTT.

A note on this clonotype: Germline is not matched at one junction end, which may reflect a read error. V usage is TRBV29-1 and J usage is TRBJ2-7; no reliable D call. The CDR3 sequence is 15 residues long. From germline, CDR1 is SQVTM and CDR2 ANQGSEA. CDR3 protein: CSAEGRGFDGYEQYF. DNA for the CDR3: TGCAGCGCTGAAGGCCGTGGATTTGACGGATACGAGCAGTACTTC.

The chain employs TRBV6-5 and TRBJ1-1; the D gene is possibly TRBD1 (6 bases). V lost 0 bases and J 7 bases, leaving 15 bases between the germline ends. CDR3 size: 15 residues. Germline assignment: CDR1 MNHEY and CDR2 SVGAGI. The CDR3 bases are TGTGCCAGCAGTTACTCGAATCAGGGGTACGGTGAAGCTTTCTTT. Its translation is CASSYSNQGYGEAFF.

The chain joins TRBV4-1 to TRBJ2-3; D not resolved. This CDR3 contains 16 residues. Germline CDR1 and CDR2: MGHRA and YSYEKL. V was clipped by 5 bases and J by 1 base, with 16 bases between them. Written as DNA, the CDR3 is TGCGCCAGCAGCTACGGATCCAATCGCGGCACAGATACGCAGTATTTT. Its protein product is CASSYGSNRGTDTQYF.

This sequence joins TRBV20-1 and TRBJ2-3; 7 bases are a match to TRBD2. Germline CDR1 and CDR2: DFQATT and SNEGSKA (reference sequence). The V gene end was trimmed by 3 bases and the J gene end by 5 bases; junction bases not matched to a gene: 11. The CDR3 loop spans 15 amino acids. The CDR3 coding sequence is TGCAGTGCTAGGGCGACTAGCACCCTGGTAGATACGCAGTATTTT. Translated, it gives CSARATSTLVDTQYF.

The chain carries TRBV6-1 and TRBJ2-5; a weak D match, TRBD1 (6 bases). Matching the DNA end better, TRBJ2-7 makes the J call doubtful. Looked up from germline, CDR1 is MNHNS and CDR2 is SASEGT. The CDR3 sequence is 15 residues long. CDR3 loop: CASSPPRDTYYEQYF. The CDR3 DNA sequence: TGTGCCAGCAGTCCCCCCCGGGACACCTACTACGAGCAGTACTTC.